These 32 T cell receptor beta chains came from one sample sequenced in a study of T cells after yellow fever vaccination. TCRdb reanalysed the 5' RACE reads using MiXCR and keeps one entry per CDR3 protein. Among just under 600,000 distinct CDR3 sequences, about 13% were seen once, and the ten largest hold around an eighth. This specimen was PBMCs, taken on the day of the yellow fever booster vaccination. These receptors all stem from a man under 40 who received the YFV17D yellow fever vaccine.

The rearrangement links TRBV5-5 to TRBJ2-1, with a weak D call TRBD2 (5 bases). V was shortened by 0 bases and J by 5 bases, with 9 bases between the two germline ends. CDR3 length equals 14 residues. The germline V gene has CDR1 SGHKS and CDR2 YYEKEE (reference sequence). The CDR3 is CASSLDSANNEQFF. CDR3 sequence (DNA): TGTGCCAGCAGCTTGGATAGCGCGAACAATGAGCAGTTCTTC.

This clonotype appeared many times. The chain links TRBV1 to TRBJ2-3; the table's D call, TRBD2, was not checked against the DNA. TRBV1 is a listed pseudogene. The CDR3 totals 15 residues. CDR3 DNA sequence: TGCACCAGCAGCCAAGCGGGAGGGCCGGGAGATACGCAGTATTTT. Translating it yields CTSSQAGGPGDTQYF.

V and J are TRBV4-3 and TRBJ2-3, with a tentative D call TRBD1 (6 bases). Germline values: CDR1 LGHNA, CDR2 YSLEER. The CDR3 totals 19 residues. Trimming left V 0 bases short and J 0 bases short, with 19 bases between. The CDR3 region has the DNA TGCGCCAGCAGCCAAGAATTCCCTTTGGACAGCCTCAGCACAGATACGCAGTATTTT. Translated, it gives CASSQEFPLDSLSTDTQYF.

Here the CDR3 reads CASSRGHDTQYF. The CDR3 nucleotides are TGTGCCAGCAGCAGGGGTCATGATACGCAGTATTTT. This chain links TRBV7-6 with TRBJ2-3; D may be TRBD1 (5 bases). Germline-derived CDR1 and CDR2 are SGHVS and FNYEAQ. The length of the CDR3 is 12 residues. Between the trimmed V and J ends, which lost 5 bases and 6 bases, there was a span of 9 bases.

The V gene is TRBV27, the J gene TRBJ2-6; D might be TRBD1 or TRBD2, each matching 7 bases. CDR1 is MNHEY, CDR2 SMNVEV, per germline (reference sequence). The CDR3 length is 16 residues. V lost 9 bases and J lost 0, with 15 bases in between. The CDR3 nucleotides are TGTGCCAGTAGCAGGGGGAGGGTCTCTGGGGCCAACGTCCTGACTTTC. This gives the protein CASSRGRVSGANVLTF.

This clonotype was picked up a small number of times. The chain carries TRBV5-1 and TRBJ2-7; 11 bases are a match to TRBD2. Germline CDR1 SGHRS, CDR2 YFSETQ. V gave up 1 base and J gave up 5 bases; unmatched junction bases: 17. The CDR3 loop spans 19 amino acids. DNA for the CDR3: TGCGCCAGCAGCTTGTTGGTACTAGCGGGAGCGGTCGGTTCTAACGAGCAGTACTTC. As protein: CASSLLVLAGAVGSNEQYF.

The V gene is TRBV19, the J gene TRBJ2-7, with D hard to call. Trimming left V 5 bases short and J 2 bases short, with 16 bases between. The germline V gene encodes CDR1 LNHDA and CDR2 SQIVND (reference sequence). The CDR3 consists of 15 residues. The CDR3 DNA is TGTGCCAGTAGTCCGCCTTGGACGGGTCCCTACGAGCAGTACTTC. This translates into CASSPPWTGPYEQYF.

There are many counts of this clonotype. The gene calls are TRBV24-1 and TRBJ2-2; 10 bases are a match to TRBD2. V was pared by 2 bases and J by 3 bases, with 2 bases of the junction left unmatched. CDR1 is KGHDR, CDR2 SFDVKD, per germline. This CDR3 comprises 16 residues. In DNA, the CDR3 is TGTGCCACCAGTGATTCTAGCGGGAGTTACACCGGGGAGCTGTTTTTT. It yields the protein CATSDSSGSYTGELFF.

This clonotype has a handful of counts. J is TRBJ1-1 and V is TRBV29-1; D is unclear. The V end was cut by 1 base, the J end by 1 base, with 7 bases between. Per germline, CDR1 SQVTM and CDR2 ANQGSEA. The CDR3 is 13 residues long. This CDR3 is CSVEGTQNTEAFF. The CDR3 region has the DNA TGCAGCGTTGAAGGTACGCAGAACACTGAAGCTTTCTTT.

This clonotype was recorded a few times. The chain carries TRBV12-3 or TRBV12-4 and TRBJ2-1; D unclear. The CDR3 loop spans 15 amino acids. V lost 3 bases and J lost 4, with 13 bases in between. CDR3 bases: TGTGCCAGCAGTTTGATGGCTGTAGGGTACAATGAGCAGTTCTTC. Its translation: CASSLMAVGYNEQFF.

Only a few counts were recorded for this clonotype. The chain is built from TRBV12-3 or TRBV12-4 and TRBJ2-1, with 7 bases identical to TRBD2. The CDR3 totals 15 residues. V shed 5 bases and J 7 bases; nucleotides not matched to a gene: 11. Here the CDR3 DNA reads TGTGCCAGCAGTCCAGGACTAGAAGTAGGTAATGAGCAGTTCTTC. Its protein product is CASSPGLEVGNEQFF.

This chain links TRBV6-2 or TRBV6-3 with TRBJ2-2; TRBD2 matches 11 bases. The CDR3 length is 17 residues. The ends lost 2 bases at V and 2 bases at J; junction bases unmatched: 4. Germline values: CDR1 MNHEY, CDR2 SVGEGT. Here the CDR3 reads CASSYPGLAVNTGELFF. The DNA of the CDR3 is TGTGCCAGCAGTTACCCGGGACTAGCGGTAAACACCGGGGAGCTGTTTTTT.

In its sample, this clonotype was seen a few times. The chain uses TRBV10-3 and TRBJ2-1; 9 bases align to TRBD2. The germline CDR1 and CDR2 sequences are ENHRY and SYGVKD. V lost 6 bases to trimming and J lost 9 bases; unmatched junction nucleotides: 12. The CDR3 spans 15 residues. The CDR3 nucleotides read TGTGCCATCAGCCGTTCTAGCGGGATTGAAAGTGAGCAGTTCTTC. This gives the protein CAISRSSGIESEQFF.

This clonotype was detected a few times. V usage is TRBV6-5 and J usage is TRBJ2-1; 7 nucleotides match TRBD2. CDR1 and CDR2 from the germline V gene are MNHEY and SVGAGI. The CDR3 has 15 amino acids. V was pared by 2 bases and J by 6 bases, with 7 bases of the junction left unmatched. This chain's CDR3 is CASSYRAGISNEQFF. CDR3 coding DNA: TGTGCCAGCAGTTACAGAGCGGGAATCTCCAATGAGCAGTTCTTC.

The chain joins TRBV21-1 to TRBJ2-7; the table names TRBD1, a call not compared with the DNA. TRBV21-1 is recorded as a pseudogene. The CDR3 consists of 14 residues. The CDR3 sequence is CATATWTGSYEQYF. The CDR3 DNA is TGTGCCACCGCAACCTGGACAGGGTCGTACGAGCAGTACTTC.

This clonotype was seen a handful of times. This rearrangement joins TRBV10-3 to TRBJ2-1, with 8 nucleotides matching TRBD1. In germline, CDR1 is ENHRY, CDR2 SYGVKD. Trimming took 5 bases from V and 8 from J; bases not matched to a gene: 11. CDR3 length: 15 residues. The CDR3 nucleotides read TGTGCCATCAGTCCCGGACAGGGAACGGCCGATGAGCAGTTCTTC. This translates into CAISPGQGTADEQFF.

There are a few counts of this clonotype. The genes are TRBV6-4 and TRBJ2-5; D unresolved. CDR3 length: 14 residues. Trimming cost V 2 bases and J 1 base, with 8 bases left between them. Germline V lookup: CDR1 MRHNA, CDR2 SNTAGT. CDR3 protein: CASSDVNSQETQYF. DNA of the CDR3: TGTGCCAGCAGTGACGTGAACAGCCAAGAGACCCAGTACTTC.

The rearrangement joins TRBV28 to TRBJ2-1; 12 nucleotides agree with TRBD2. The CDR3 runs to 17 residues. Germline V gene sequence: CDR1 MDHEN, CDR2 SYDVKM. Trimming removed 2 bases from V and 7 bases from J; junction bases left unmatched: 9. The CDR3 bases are TGTGCCAGCAGTTTACCGCCTGGACTAGCGGGAAGTAATGAGCAGTTCTTC. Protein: CASSLPPGLAGSNEQFF.

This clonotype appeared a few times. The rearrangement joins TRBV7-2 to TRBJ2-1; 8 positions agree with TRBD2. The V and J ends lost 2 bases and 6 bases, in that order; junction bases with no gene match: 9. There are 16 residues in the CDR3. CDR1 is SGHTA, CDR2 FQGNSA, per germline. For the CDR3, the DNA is TGTGCCAGCAGCTTAATGACTAGCGTAGTATCCAATGAGCAGTTCTTC. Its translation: CASSLMTSVVSNEQFF.

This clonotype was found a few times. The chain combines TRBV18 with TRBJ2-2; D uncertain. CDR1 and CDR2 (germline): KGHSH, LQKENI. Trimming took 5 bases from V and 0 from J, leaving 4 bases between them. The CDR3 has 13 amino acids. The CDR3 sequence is CASSASNTGELFF. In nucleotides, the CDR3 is TGTGCCAGCTCAGCCTCGAACACCGGGGAGCTGTTTTTT.

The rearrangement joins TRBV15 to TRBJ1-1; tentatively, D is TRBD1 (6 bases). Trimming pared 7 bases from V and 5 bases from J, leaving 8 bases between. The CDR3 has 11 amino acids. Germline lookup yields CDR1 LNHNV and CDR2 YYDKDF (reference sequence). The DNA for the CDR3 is TGTGCCACCAAGGGGGTGACTGAAGCTTTCTTT. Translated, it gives CATKGVTEAFF.

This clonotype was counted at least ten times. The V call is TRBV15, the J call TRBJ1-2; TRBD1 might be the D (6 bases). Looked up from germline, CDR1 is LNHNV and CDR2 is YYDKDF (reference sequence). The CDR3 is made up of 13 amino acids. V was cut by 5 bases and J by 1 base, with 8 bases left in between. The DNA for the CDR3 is TGTGCCACCAGCTTAGGGGGTAACTATGGCTACACCTTC. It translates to CATSLGGNYGYTF.

CDR3 sequence reads: CSASGRGTTDTQYF. In nucleotides, the CDR3 is TGCAGTGCTAGTGGCAGGGGGACCACAGATACGCAGTATTTT. This chain connects TRBV20-1 to TRBJ2-3, with TRBD1 matching 7 bases. The CDR3 consists of 14 residues. The junction had 5 bases not matched to a gene; V was cut back by 3 bases and J by 2 bases. Germline V gives CDR1 DFQATT, CDR2 SNEGSKA (reference sequence).

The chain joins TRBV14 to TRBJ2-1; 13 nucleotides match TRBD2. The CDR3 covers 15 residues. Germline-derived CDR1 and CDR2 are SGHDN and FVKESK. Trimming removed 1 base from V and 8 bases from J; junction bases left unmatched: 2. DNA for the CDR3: TGTGCCAGCAGCCAAGGGACTAGCGGGAGCTATGAGCAGTTCTTC. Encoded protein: CASSQGTSGSYEQFF.

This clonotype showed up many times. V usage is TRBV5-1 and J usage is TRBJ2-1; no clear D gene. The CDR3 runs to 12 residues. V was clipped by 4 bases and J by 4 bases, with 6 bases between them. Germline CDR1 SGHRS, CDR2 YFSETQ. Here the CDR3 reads CASSPLYNEQFF. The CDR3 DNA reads TGCGCCAGCAGCCCATTATACAATGAGCAGTTCTTC.

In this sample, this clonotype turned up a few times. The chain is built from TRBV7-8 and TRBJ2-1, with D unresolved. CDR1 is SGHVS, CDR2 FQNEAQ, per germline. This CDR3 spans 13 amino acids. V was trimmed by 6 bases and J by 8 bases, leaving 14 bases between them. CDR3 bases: TGTGCCAGCAGACTTTCCCGTTCGGATGAGCAGTTCTTC. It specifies CASRLSRSDEQFF. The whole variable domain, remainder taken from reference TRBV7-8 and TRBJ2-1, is GAGVSQSPRYKVAKRGQDVALRCDPISGHVSLFWYQQALGQGPEFLTYFQNEAQLDKSGLPSDRFFAERPEGSVSTLKIQRTQQEDSAVYLCASRLSRSDEQFFGPGTRLTVL.

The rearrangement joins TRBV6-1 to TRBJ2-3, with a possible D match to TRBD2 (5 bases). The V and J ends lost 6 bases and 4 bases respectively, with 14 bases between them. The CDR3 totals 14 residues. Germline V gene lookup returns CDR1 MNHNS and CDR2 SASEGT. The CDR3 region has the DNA TGTGCCAGCAGACGGTGGGAGAGTGCAGATACGCAGTATTTT. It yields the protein CASRRWESADTQYF.

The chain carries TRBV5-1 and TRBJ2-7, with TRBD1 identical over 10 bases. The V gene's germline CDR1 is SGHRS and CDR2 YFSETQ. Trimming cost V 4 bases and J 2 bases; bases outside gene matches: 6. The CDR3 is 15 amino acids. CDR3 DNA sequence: TGCGCCAGCAGCAACGGACAGGGGGGGACCTACGAGCAGTACTTC. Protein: CASSNGQGGTYEQYF.

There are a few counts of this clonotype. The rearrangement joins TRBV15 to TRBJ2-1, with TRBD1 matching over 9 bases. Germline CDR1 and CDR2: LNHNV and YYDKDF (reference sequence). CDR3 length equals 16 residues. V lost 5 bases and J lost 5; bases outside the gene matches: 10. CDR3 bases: TGTGCCACCAGCCTAAGTTGGACAGGGGCAGACAATGAGCAGTTCTTC. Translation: CATSLSWTGADNEQFF.

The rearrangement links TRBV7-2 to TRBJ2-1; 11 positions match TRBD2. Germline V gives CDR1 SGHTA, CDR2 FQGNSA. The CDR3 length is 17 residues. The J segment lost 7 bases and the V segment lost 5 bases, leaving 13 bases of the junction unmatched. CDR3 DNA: TGTGCCAGCAGCCGTTTAAATTGGGTAGCGGGAGGGAATGAGCAGTTCTTC. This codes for CASSRLNWVAGGNEQFF.

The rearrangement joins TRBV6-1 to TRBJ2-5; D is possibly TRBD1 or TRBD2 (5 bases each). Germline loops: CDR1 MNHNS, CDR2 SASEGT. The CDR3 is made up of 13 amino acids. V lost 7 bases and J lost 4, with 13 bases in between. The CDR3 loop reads CASTEGSLETQYF. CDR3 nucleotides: TGTGCCAGCACCGAGGGGAGCCTAGAGACCCAGTACTTC.

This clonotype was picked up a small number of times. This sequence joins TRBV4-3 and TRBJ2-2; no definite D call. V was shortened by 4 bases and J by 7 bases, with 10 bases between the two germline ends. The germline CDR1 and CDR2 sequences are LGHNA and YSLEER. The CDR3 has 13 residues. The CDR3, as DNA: TGCGCCAGCAGCCCTGTCTCTGGCGGGGAGCTGTTTTTT. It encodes CASSPVSGGELFF.